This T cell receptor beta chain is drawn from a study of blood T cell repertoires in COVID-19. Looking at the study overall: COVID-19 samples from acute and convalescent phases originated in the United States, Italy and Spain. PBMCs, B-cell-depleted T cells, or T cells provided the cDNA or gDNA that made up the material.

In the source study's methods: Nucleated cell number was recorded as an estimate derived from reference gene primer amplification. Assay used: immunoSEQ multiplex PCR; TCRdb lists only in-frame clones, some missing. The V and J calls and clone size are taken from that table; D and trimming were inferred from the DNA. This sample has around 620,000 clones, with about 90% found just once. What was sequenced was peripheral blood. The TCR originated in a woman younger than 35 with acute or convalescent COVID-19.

The CDR3 DNA sequence: TGCGCCAGCAGTCGGGACAGGGGCCCATATGGCTACACCTTC. The encoded protein is CASSRDRGPYGYTF. The rearrangement links TRBV4-3 to TRBJ1-2; 10 bases fit TRBD1. Germline-derived CDR1 and CDR2 are LGHNA and YSLEER. This CDR3 is built from 14 residues. V dropped 6 bases and J dropped 5; count of bases not matched to a gene: 6.